Here is one T cell receptor (beta chain) with its context. Then a second PCR, running about 7 to 11 cycles, was carried out with a sample-barcoded 5' primer and a J-beta primer mix. TCRdb used MiXCR to reprocess the 5' RACE reads, holding one entry per CDR3 protein. The sample lists about 560,000 distinct CDR3 sequences, about 25% seen once, with approximately 3.3% in the top ten. The data belong to a study of blood T cells in healthy people across ages. Separately, the same data were catalogued under a study of T cells of mothers and their children. This second study says: Whether related or unrelated, pairs show similar shaping of TCR recombination output by thymic selection.

The sequence came from a boy aged 2-9 years in good health. The material sequenced was blood.

Here the CDR3 DNA reads TGTGCCAGCAGCTTGCTAAACTCACAGGGGGGATCACCCCTCCACTTT. It codes for CASSLLNSQGGSPLHF. This rearrangement joins TRBV5-6 to TRBJ1-6; TRBD1 matches 8 bases. In germline, CDR1 is SGHDT, CDR2 YYEEEE. This CDR3 spans 16 amino acids. Trimming took 1 base from V and 10 from J; bases not matched to a gene: 10.